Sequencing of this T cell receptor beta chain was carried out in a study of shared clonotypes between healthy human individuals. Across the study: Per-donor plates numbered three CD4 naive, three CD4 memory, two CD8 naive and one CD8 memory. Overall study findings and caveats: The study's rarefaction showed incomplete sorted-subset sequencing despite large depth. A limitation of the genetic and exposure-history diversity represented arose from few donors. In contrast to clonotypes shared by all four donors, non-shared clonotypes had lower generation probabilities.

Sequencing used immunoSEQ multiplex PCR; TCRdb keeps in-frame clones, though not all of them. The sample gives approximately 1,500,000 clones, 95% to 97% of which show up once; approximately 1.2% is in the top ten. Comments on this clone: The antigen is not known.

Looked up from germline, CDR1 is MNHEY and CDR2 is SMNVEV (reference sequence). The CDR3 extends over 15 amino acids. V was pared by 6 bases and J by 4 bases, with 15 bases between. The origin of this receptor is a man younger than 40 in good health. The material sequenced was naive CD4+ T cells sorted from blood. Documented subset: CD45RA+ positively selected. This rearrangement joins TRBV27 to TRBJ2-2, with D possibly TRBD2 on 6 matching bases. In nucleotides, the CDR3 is TGTGCCAGCAGAACGGGAGCTTCTTCCACCGGGGAGCTGTTTTTT. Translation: CASRTGASSTGELFF.